One sample yielded the 11 T cell receptor beta chains listed below, sequenced in a study of blood T cell repertoires in COVID-19. Some clones are missing from TCRdb's copy, which holds only in-frame ones; the method was immunoSEQ multiplex PCR. The sample includes 100,000 to 150,000 clones, roughly 84% seen only once; the top ten take over 1.1%. The sample comprised peripheral blood. The receptors derive from a man between 60 and 70 years old with acute or convalescent COVID-19.

The count of this clone is one. The chain recombines TRBV4-2 with TRBJ2-1; 9 bases map to TRBD2. The CDR3 consists of 15 residues. J lost 7 bases, V lost 1 base, and 5 bases had no gene match. The germline V gene has CDR1 LGHNA and CDR2 YNFKEQ. CDR3 DNA sequence: TGTGCCAGCAGCCAAGTAGGTCTAGCGGGAAATGAGCAGTTCTTC. This sequence encodes CASSQVGLAGNEQFF.

The sample holds one count of this clone. The V and J genes are TRBV20-1 and TRBJ2-7, with D possibly TRBD1 on 5 matching bases. The V end was cut by 3 bases, the J end by 4 bases, with 16 bases between. Germline-derived CDR1 and CDR2 are DFQATT and SNEGSKA (reference sequence). CDR3 length: 14 residues. This CDR3 reads CSASRQGRVYEQYF. The CDR3, as DNA: TGCAGTGCTAGTAGGCAGGGTAGAGTTTACGAGCAGTACTTC.

The CDR3 here is CASSLGQGENSPLHF. As DNA, the CDR3 is TGCGCCAGCAGCCTGGGACAGGGGGAGAATTCACCCCTCCACTTT. The rearrangement uses TRBV5-1 and TRBJ1-6; the match to TRBD1 covers 11 bases. The germline V gene encodes CDR1 SGHRS and CDR2 YFSETQ. The CDR3 sequence is 15 residues long. J was trimmed by 7 bases and V by 4 bases; bases with no gene match: 4.

The V call is TRBV19, the J call TRBJ1-1; TRBD1 is a possible D gene (5 bases). Trimming pared 2 bases from V and 5 bases from J, leaving 18 bases between. This CDR3 spans 16 amino acids. The germline V gene has CDR1 LNHDA and CDR2 SQIVND (reference sequence). The CDR3 is CASSITHLGRGTEAFF. DNA for the CDR3: TGTGCCAGTAGTATAACCCACCTCGGAAGGGGTACTGAAGCTTTCTTT. Supplemented by reference TRBV19 and TRBJ1-1, the full variable domain reads DGGITQSPKYLFRKEGQNVTLSCEQNLNHDAMYWYRQDPGQGLRLIYYSQIVNDFQKGDIAEGYSVSREKKESFPLTVTSAQKNPTAFYLCASSITHLGRGTEAFFGQGTRLTVV.

The V call is TRBV5-1, the J call TRBJ2-4; 9 bases align to TRBD1. CDR1 and CDR2 (germline): SGHRS, YFSETQ. V gave up 0 bases and J gave up 10 bases; unmatched junction bases: 8. The CDR3 consists of 15 residues. In DNA, the CDR3 is TGCGCCAGCAGCTTGGGGGGACAGGGAGAACCGATTCAGTACTTC. Its translation: CASSLGGQGEPIQYF.

The CDR3 loop is CSASLVGGKADTQYF. As DNA, the CDR3 is TGCAGTGCTAGTCTAGTAGGGGGTAAGGCAGATACGCAGTATTTT. The gene calls are TRBV20-1 and TRBJ2-3; perhaps TRBD1 as D (6 bases). Germline loops: CDR1 DFQATT, CDR2 SNEGSKA (reference sequence). The CDR3 totals 15 residues. V was pared by 3 bases and J by 4 bases, with 17 bases between.

The chain carries TRBV6-5 and TRBJ2-3, with 13 bases fitting TRBD2. Germline CDR1 MNHEY, CDR2 SVGAGI. The junction had 7 bases not matched to a gene; V was cut back by 7 bases and J by 6 bases. The CDR3 spans 15 residues. The CDR3, as DNA: TGTGCCAGCACCCCCCCGGGACTAGCGGGGGATACGCAGTATTTT. Translated: CASTPPGLAGDTQYF.

V gene TRBV11-2 combines with J gene TRBJ1-6; a weak D match, TRBD1 (6 bases). V was trimmed by 0 bases and J by 7 bases, leaving 10 bases between them. Looked up from germline, CDR1 is SGHAT and CDR2 is FQNNGV. The CDR3 has 15 residues. This chain's CDR3 is CASSLEIQGNSPLHF. CDR3 nucleotides: TGTGCCAGCAGCTTAGAAATACAGGGCAATTCACCCCTCCACTTT.

This sequence joins TRBV12-2 and TRBJ2-5; the listed D gene, TRBD1, was not tested against the DNA. TRBV12-2 has pseudogene status. CDR3 size: 16 residues. DNA of the CDR3: TGTGCAAGTCGCTTAATCAGGGGGCGAAGAGTAGAGACCCAGTACTTC. This translates into CASRLIRGRRVETQYF.

The chain recombines TRBV21-1 with TRBJ2-6; TRBD1 was called by the table and not checked on the DNA. TRBV21-1 is a pseudogene locus. This CDR3 has 24 amino acids. The CDR3 DNA is TGTGCCAGCAGCAAATCCCTTGGCTTACCCAGCAGGGCCCAGAGACCCTCTGGGGCCAACGTCCTGACTTTC. Translating it yields CASSKSLGLPSRAQRPSGANVLTF.

CDR3 sequence (DNA): TGTGCCAGCAGCTTATTGGGACAGGGGGCAAAAAACATTCAGTACTTC. This encodes CASSLLGQGAKNIQYF. This chain links TRBV7-9 with TRBJ2-4; 12 bases are shared with TRBD1. The CDR3 extends over 16 amino acids. Trimming cost V 2 bases and J 4 bases; bases outside gene matches: 3. Germline loops: CDR1 SEHNR, CDR2 FQNEAQ (reference sequence).